The T cell receptor (beta chain) described here comes from a study of blood T cell repertoires in COVID-19. Study-level background: PBMCs, B-cell-depleted T cells, or T cells were the source of the cDNA or gDNA that made up the material.

The germline gives CDR1 SNHLY, CDR2 FYNNEI. Trimming took 8 bases from V and 4 from J; bases not matched to a gene: 13. The CDR3 is 15 amino acids. Per the original data handling: Amplified reference gene primers provided the basis for estimating nucleated cell counts. The repertoire was sequenced with immunoSEQ multiplex PCR; TCRdb's copy has only in-frame clones and lacks some. For V, J and clone size, that table is used; D and trimming come from the DNA. The sample holds about 170,000 clones, roughly 88% seen once. Cohorts were assigned according to the clinical history that participants reported. Before being deemed recovered, Cohort 3 donors had two negative PCRs, clearance, or symptom resolution.

This clonotype originated in a man aged 50 or older who had recovered from COVID-19. The J gene is TRBJ1-2, the V gene TRBV2; 7 nucleotides align to TRBD1. Sequencing used PBMCs or T cells enriched from blood (not recorded which). In nucleotides, the CDR3 is TGTGCCAGCGAAAGATGGGCCAGGGGGTCCTATGGCTACACCTTC. Amino acids: CASERWARGSYGYTF.